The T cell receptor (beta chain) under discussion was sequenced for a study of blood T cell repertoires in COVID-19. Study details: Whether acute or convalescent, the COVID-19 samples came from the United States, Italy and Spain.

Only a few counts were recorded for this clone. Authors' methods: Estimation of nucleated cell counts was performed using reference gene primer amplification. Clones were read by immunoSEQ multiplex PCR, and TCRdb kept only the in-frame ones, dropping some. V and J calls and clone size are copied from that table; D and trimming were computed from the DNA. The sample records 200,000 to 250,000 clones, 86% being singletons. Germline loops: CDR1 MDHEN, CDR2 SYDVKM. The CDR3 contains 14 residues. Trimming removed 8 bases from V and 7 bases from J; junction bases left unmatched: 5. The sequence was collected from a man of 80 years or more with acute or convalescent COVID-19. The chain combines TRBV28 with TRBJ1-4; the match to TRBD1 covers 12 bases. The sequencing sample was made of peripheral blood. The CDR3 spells CASGGTGGTEKLFF. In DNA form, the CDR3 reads TGTGCCAGCGGAGGGACAGGGGGCACTGAAAAACTGTTTTTT.